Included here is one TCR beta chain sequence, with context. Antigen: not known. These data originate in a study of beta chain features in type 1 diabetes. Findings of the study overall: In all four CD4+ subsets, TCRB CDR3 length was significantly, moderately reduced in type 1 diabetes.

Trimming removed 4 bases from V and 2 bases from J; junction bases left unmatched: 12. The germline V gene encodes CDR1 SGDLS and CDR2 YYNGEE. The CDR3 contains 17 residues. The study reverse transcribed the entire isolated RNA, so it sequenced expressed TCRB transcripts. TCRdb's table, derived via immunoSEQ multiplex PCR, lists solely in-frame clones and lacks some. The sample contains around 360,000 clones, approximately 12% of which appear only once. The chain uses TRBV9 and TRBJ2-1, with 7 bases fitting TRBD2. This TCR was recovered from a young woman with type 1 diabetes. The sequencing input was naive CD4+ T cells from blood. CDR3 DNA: TGTGCCAGCAGCTACACAGCGGCGGGAGATGCCTACAATGAGCAGTTCTTC. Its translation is CASSYTAAGDAYNEQFF.